This T cell receptor (beta chain) came from a study of CD8+CD57+ T cells in acquired aplastic anemia. About the study: DNA per sorted CD4+ or CD8+ sample ranged about 0.19 to 30 ug, averaging around 3 ug.

The germline CDR1 and CDR2 sequences are SGHNT and YYREEE (reference sequence). Between the trimmed V and J ends, which lost 4 bases and 3 bases, there was a span of 17 bases. The CDR3 covers 15 residues. TCR beta VDJ and CDR3 profiling used genomic DNA as template. TCRdb re-called the reads with MiXCR, one entry per CDR3 protein. The sample holds more than 150,000 distinct CDR3 sequences, around half seen once. Sequenced sample: sorted CD4+, CD8+, or CD8+CD57+ T cells (not recorded which) from PBMCs. The clonotype comes from a human donor in good health. V usage is TRBV5-4 and J usage is TRBJ2-7; D may be TRBD1 (5 bases). CDR3 residues: CASSPDQGLYYEQYF. The DNA for the CDR3 is TGTGCCAGCAGCCCGGACCAGGGCTTGTACTACGAGCAGTACTTC.